One T cell receptor beta chain is described in this entry. Germline CDR1 SGHRS, CDR2 YFSETQ. Trimming cost V 2 bases and J 3 bases; bases outside gene matches: 3. CDR3 length equals 14 residues. PCR used 60 Vbeta primers and 13 Jbeta primers. Method: immunoSEQ multiplex PCR; TCRdb's copy keeps in-frame clones and lacks some. This table holds about 120,000 clones, less than 90% found once. This entry belongs to a study of cytomegalovirus exposure and HLA in healthy donors. The chain couples TRBV5-1 to TRBJ2-7, with 9 bases matching TRBD1. This TCR came from a man aged 45-65 years in good health and CMV-seronegative. The sequenced sample consisted of PBMCs. The CDR3, as DNA: TGCGCCAGCAGCTTCGGGACAGGGAACTACGAGCAGTACTTC. As protein: CASSFGTGNYEQYF.